This record looks at one T cell receptor beta chain sequence and its context. This record comes from a study of blood T cell repertoires in COVID-19. Study-level information: The United States, Italy and Spain were the sources of the acute and convalescent COVID-19 samples.

Profiling relied on immunoSEQ multiplex PCR, and the TCRdb table lists in-frame clones only, not all of them. Here the sample spans about 310,000 clones, around 87% being singletons. V was clipped by 2 bases and J by 4 bases, with 15 bases between them. CDR3 length equals 15 residues. CDR1 MNHEY and CDR2 SVGAGI come from the germline V gene. The origin of this receptor is a middle-aged man with active or convalescent COVID-19. The rearrangement joins TRBV6-5 to TRBJ2-7; a possible D gene is TRBD2 (6 bases). Material: peripheral blood. CDR3 DNA sequence: TGTGCCAGCAGTTACGGCGGGACTTTAAATTACGAGCAGTACTTC. Protein: CASSYGGTLNYEQYF.